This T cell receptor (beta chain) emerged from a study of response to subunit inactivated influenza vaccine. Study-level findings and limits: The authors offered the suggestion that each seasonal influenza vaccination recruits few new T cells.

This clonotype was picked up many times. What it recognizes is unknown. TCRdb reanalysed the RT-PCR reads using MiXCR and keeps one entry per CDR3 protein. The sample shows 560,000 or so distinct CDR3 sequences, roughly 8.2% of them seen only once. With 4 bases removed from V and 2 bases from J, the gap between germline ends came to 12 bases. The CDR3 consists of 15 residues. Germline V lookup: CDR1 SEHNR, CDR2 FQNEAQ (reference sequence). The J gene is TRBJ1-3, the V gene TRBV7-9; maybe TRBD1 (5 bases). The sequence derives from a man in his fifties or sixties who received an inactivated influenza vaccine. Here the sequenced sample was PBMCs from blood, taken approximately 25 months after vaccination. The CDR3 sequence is CASSSSGEPGNTIYF. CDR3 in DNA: TGTGCCAGCAGCTCATCGGGGGAACCTGGAAACACCATATATTTT.